This TCR beta chain emerged from a study of Tregs in tolerant kidney transplant recipients. General study results and limits: Activated donor B cell expansion appeared to reveal the most relevant donor-specific TCRbeta repertoire.

The assay was immunoSEQ multiplex PCR, and TCRdb's table has in-frame clones only and misses some. The table includes 90,000 to 130,000 clones, 90% detected once. Remarks on this clone: Its antigen is unidentified.

Trimming left V 6 bases short and J 1 base short, with 10 bases between. CDR1 is MNHEY, CDR2 SMNVEV, per germline (reference sequence). There are 14 residues in the CDR3. Thawed PBMCs were FACS-sorted into unstimulated CD4+CD25+CD127- regulatory T cells, CD4+CD25- non-regulatory cells, CD4 and CD8 cells. The source of this sequence is a human donor who received a combined kidney and bone marrow transplant. The chain couples TRBV27 to TRBJ2-1, with a possible D match to TRBD1 (5 bases). The sample in question was CD4+ T cells from blood, obtained before the transplant. The CDR3 DNA follows: TGTGCCAGCAGGACAGATCGGTCCTACAATGAGCAGTTCTTC. It encodes CASRTDRSYNEQFF.